The 21 T cell receptor beta chains reported below all come from one sample, sequenced in a study of blood T cells in healthy people across ages. Alongside a J-beta primer mix, a sample-barcoded 5' primer served in a second PCR lasting about 7 to 12 cycles. MiXCR, run by TCRdb on the 5' RACE reads, gives a single entry per CDR3 protein. The table includes 1,500,000 or so distinct CDR3 sequences, roughly 60% detected once. The specimen was blood. The receptors here all came from a man younger than 35 in good health.

V usage is TRBV15 and J usage is TRBJ1-6, with D unresolved. V dropped 1 base and J dropped 7 bases, with 8 bases sitting between them. CDR1 LNHNV and CDR2 YYDKDF come from the germline V gene (reference sequence). CDR3 length equals 14 residues. The CDR3, as DNA: TGTGCCACCAGCAGAGTTAAGGTCAATTCACCCCTCCACTTT. Protein product: CATSRVKVNSPLHF. The full variable domain, with the rest looked up from reference TRBV15 and TRBJ1-6, is DAMVIQNPRYQVTQFGKPVTLSCSQTLNHNVMYWYQQKSSQAPKLLFHYYDKDFNNEADTPDNFQSRRPNTSFCFLDIRSPGLGDTAMYLCATSRVKVNSPLHFGNGTRLTVT.

CDR3 loop: CASSQASVREDGYTF. Written as DNA, the CDR3 is TGTGCCAGCAGCCAAGCGTCCGTTCGGGAGGATGGCTACACCTTC. The V call is TRBV3-1, the J call TRBJ1-2; no clear D. V shed 1 base and J shed 6 bases, with 15 bases lying between them. CDR3 length: 15 amino acids. Per the germline V gene, CDR1 is LGHDT and CDR2 is YNNKEL (reference sequence).

The V gene is TRBV6-5, the J gene TRBJ2-7; D not resolved. Germline CDR1 is MNHEY and CDR2 is SVGAGI. The ends were cut back, 5 bases at V and 6 bases at J, with 17 bases in the middle. The CDR3 sequence is 14 residues long. CDR3 coding DNA: TGTGCCAGCAGTACCACCGGGCCGCAAGGCGAGCAGTACTTC. Translation gives CASSTTGPQGEQYF.

The table lists this clonotype with a few counts. This chain joins TRBV29-1 and TRBJ2-1; the D gene is possibly TRBD1 (8 bases). V lost 4 bases to trimming and J lost 10 bases, with 17 bases between them. CDR1 and CDR2 from the germline V gene are SQVTM and ANQGSEA. The CDR3 totals 13 residues. The CDR3 protein is CSVALTGEGEQFF. CDR3 in DNA: TGCAGCGTTGCCCTGACAGGGGAGGGCGAGCAGTTCTTC.

This clonotype was observed a single time. The rearrangement links TRBV20-1 to TRBJ2-4; possibly TRBD2 for D (5 bases). V lost 0 bases to trimming and J lost 13 bases, with 16 bases between them. The CDR3 has 13 residues. CDR1 is DFQATT, CDR2 SNEGSKA, per germline (reference sequence). In DNA form, the CDR3 reads TGCAGTGCTAGAGATCAGAACGACTACGGGCAGTACTTC. Amino acids: CSARDQNDYGQYF.

The rearrangement uses TRBV12-3 or TRBV12-4 and TRBJ2-7, with D tentatively TRBD2 (5 bases). The CDR3 is made up of 15 amino acids. V lost 3 bases, J lost 0 bases, and 12 bases lay in between. The CDR3 here is CASSLGDASSYEQYF. The CDR3 nucleotides read TGTGCCAGCAGTTTGGGAGACGCGAGCTCCTACGAGCAGTACTTC.

The chain joins TRBV5-1 to TRBJ2-7; the D is unclear. The CDR3 length is 15 residues. V dropped 2 bases and J dropped 0 bases, with 12 bases sitting between them. The germline gives CDR1 SGHRS, CDR2 YFSETQ. The chain's CDR3 is CASSLATAYSYEQYF. The CDR3 coding sequence is TGCGCCAGCAGCTTAGCCACAGCGTACTCCTACGAGCAGTACTTC.

The chain couples TRBV7-9 to TRBJ1-5; D not resolved. From germline, CDR1 is SEHNR and CDR2 FQNEAQ (reference sequence). The CDR3 is made up of 16 amino acids. V was shortened by 4 bases and J by 2 bases, with 15 bases between the two germline ends. The DNA for the CDR3 is TGTGCCAGCAGCTCGAGCGGGGTCGGCGGCAATCAGCCCCAGCATTTT. It codes for CASSSSGVGGNQPQHF.

The genes are TRBV7-2 and TRBJ1-5; D is ambiguous. V lost 6 bases and J 11 bases, leaving 17 bases between the germline ends. The V gene's germline CDR1 is SGHTA and CDR2 FQGNSA. This CDR3 contains 13 residues. The CDR3 reads CASSTRHRAAQHF. The CDR3 DNA sequence: TGTGCCAGCAGTACCCGTCACCGTGCGGCCCAGCATTTT.

The V and J genes are TRBV5-1 and TRBJ1-1, with D tentatively TRBD1 (5 bases). Germline loops: CDR1 SGHRS, CDR2 YFSETQ. Trimming removed 5 bases from V and 1 base from J, with 18 bases in between. The CDR3 runs to 16 residues. CDR3 sequence (DNA): TGCGCCAGCAGAGTGGACGACCTTAGGGGGAACACTGAAGCTTTCTTT. Its translation: CASRVDDLRGNTEAFF.

The chain uses TRBV7-9 and TRBJ2-1; a weak D match, TRBD2 (6 bases). The CDR3 is 13 residues long. Germline lookup yields CDR1 SEHNR and CDR2 FQNEAQ (reference sequence). Trimming cost V 5 bases and J 8 bases, with 13 bases left between them. CDR3 sequence reads: CASSQGTPYEQFF. CDR3 in DNA: TGTGCCAGCAGCCAAGGGACTCCTTATGAGCAGTTCTTC.

For the CDR3, the DNA is TGCAGCGTTGAAGTGAGGGAAGGGGGGGGGAACACCTTC. Its translation is CSVEVREGGGNTF. The rearrangement links TRBV29-1 to TRBJ1-2; D might be TRBD1 (6 bases). The V gene's germline CDR1 is SQVTM and CDR2 ANQGSEA. The CDR3 runs 13 residues. V lost 1 base and J lost 12, with 18 bases in between.

This clonotype was detected a few times. This sequence joins TRBV29-1 and TRBJ1-1; perhaps TRBD1 as D (5 bases). The germline CDR1 and CDR2 sequences are SQVTM and ANQGSEA. This CDR3 is 14 amino acids long. V dropped 4 bases and J dropped 5 bases, with 17 bases sitting between them. The CDR3 DNA reads as TGCAGCGTTGTACGGGGGGATGGGCTGACTGAAGCTTTCTTT. Protein: CSVVRGDGLTEAFF.

In this sample, this clonotype turned up a few times. V is TRBV21-1 and J is TRBJ2-3; TRBD1 is the table's D call and was not checked against the DNA. TRBV21-1 corresponds to a pseudogene. This CDR3 comprises 18 residues. CDR3 region: CASTPGNKQRPCTDTQYF. CDR3 nucleotide sequence: TGTGCCAGCACCCCAGGGAATAAACAGCGCCCTTGCACAGATACGCAGTATTTT.

The chain is built from TRBV20-1 and TRBJ2-1, with 8 bases that match TRBD2. Trimming took 0 bases from V and 1 from J; bases not matched to a gene: 11. Germline V gene data show CDR1 as DFQATT and CDR2 as SNEGSKA (reference sequence). There are 18 residues in the CDR3. The DNA for the CDR3 is TGCAGTGCTAGAGATTTAGCGGGGCCCTCAGTTTCCTACAATGAGCAGTTCTTC. This translates into CSARDLAGPSVSYNEQFF.

The CDR3 loop is CASRFNDNQPQHF. In nucleotides, the CDR3 is TGCGCCAGCAGATTTAACGACAATCAGCCCCAGCATTTT. The rearrangement uses TRBV5-1 and TRBJ1-5; D remains ambiguous. The germline V gene encodes CDR1 SGHRS and CDR2 YFSETQ. Trimming removed 5 bases from V and 3 bases from J, with 9 bases in between. There are 13 residues in the CDR3.

In its sample, this clonotype was seen once. This chain uses TRBV20-1 with TRBJ2-4; D ambiguous. Trimming pared 3 bases from V and 5 bases from J, leaving 17 bases between. The CDR3 runs to 15 residues. Germline values: CDR1 DFQATT, CDR2 SNEGSKA (reference sequence). The CDR3 protein is CSASQFNLFENIQYF. In DNA form, the CDR3 reads TGCAGTGCTAGTCAATTCAACCTCTTCGAAAACATTCAGTACTTC.

This clonotype was recorded a few times. The chain is built from TRBV29-1 and TRBJ2-3; D could derive from TRBD1 or TRBD2 (6 bases each). The V and J ends lost 1 base and 0 bases respectively, with 17 bases between them. CDR3 size: 17 residues. Germline CDR1 and CDR2: SQVTM and ANQGSEA. The CDR3 spells CSVEAGDSTSSTDTQYF. CDR3 nucleotide sequence: TGCAGCGTTGAAGCAGGGGACTCGACCTCTAGCACAGATACGCAGTATTTT.

This clonotype came up once. The CDR3 ends on some other residue instead of the conserved phenylalanine or tryptophan, so this is likely a read error. This rearrangement joins TRBV7-9 to TRBJ2-1, with D uncertain. This CDR3 spans 12 amino acids. CDR1 and CDR2 (germline): SEHNR, FQNEAQ (reference sequence). Here the CDR3 DNA reads TGTGCGGCCACCGGCTCCTACAATGAGCAGTTCTCC. Translation: CAATGSYNEQFS.

V gene TRBV2 combines with J gene TRBJ2-1; 15 nucleotides agree with TRBD2. The V gene's germline CDR1 is SNHLY and CDR2 FYNNEI. Losses at the gene ends were 5 bases for V and 5 bases for J; bases not matched to a gene: 7. The CDR3 is 17 residues long. CDR3 region: CASSWTSGRATDNEQFF. CDR3 coding DNA: TGTGCCAGCAGTTGGACTAGCGGGAGGGCGACGGACAATGAGCAGTTCTTC.

The table lists this clonotype with a count of one. The chain employs TRBV5-5 and TRBJ1-1; D is undetermined. The CDR3 extends over 17 amino acids. The germline V gene encodes CDR1 SGHKS and CDR2 YYEKEE (reference sequence). Trimming cost V 4 bases and J 3 bases, with 22 bases left between them. In DNA form, the CDR3 reads TGTGCCAGCAGCCCCGCGTCGTCTGTCGGCTTTTACACTGAAGCTTTCTTT. Protein: CASSPASSVGFYTEAFF.